This T cell receptor (beta chain) emerged from a study of identical twins (TCRdb year 2016). Looking at the study overall: To test whether fetal clonotypes persist, this study deep-sequenced TCR alpha and beta repertoires from monozygotic twins, from unrelated adults of various ages, and from cord blood. To rule out contamination, the twin experiments were replicated at different times with different library preparation protocols. General study outcomes and caveats: Because the same donors could not be followed over many years, the conclusions depended on cross-sectional statistical analysis. Fewer insertions were carried by abundant cord blood beta clonotypes, a similar but weaker trend appeared in young adult naive repertoires, and no such trend appeared in memory repertoires. A weaker excess of twin sharing was found in beta out-of-frame sequences because the signal-to-noise ratio was lowered by fewer shared sequences. Compared with coincidental sharing between unrelated individuals, an excess of low generation-probability sequences was observed among out-of-frame TCR alpha sequences shared between twins. In monozygotic twins, recombination models systematically underestimated out-of-frame TCR alpha sharing, but the models matched the sharing seen between unrelated individuals. Invariant T cells such as MAIT and iNKT could partly confound zero-insertion analyses, though diverse VJ usage argued against this for most clonotypes.

Libraries were built with 5' RACE. Sequencing was carried out with an Illumina HiSeq 2000. Template switching added a universal primer binding site, and the final cDNA carried a unique molecular identifier that allowed TCR cDNA molecules to be counted accurately. Specific primers in the conserved constant-segment region were used to synthesize first-strand cDNA for TCR alpha and beta chains. Each cDNA library was double barcoded, with a SMART-Mk sample barcode plus Illumina barcodes, to control for contamination. TruSeq adapter sequences, together with Illumina sample barcodes, were added in two successive PCR steps. The TCR alpha and beta cDNA libraries were sequenced on the Illumina HiSeq platform using custom primers. Regarding the original processing steps: MiGEC was used to process raw reads and extract unique molecular identifiers, and MiXCR was used to find CDR3 positions. For each individual, recombination models were inferred using an EM algorithm with the repgenHMM and IGoR tools. Shared clonotype analysis was performed with the tcR package in R, normalizing sharing by the product of cloneset sizes. To study raw recombination without the effects of thymic and clonal selection, out-of-frame nonproductive sequences were analyzed. TCRdb redid the processing of the public reads, applying fastp at Q25 and MiXCR, and retained in-frame beta chains. Rows matching on CDR3 protein sequence are summarized as one entry with the most common DNA and genes. TCRdb, not the authors, supplied the V and J calls. The sample table holds 650,000 to 750,000 distinct CDR3 sequences, of which less than 25% were seen once. The top ten clones comprise about 4.3% of the sample.

Every donor was a healthy Caucasian. The twin cohort comprised three pairs of female monozygotic twins, all aged roughly 18 to 29 years. Peripheral blood mononuclear cells were used as the source from which RNA for TCR libraries was isolated. The germline V gene (reference sequence) gives CDR1 as LGHDT and CDR2 as YNNKEL. V sheds 2 bases and J sheds 3 bases, leaving 14 bases between their ends. From the cysteine up to the phenylalanine, the CDR3 has a length of 15 residues. The entry retains the CDR3 DNA only, 45 bases that are in frame from base 1. A note on this clonotype: This clone's antigen is unknown. Per-nucleotide qualities are absent, and no much larger clonotype sits a single base away.

This sample also appeared in a second study, on T cells expressing NK-cell markers. The second study reports: In sorted CD3+CD56+NKG2C+, CD3+CD56+NKG2C- and CD3+CD56-NKG2C+ T-cell subsets from eight or nine donors, TCR beta-chain repertoires were profiled. Among the eight sequenced donors, only one was HCMV-seronegative, while the other seven were HCMV-seropositive. In several experiments an anti-gammadeltaTCR antibody was added to restrict sorting to alphabetaTCR-expressing T cells. In more than five donors, the dominant CD3+CD56+NKG2C+ clonotypes were found to rank among the top 10 CD8+ clonotypes and to make up roughly 1.0-7.0% of CD8+ T cells. Those dominant clonotypes were again the most abundant among CD3+CD56-NKG2C+ cells in several donors, at about 25-60.1%. Whether the expanded NKG2C-expressing T cell clones were specific for HCMV antigens was left unclear. The eight sequenced donors were randomly selected healthy volunteers, three men and five women. HCMV-specific IgG was detected in serum with a commercial ELISA kit to determine HCMV serostatus. For roughly 6 donors, bulk peripheral blood T-cell repertoires were additionally sequenced from unsorted PBMC. Reads were demultiplexed and grouped by UMI with MIGEC, and clonotypes were assembled and quantified with MiTCR. To exclude erroneous sequences, any TCR cDNA sequence not supported by at least two reads was discarded. The tcR package was used for downstream repertoire analysis, and clonotypes were matched across fractions by CDR3 nucleotide sequence plus V segment. Antigen specificity was annotated against VDJdb with VDJmatch, allowing one amino acid substitution in CDR3.

This clonotype was obtained from a woman aged 18-30 years in good health. The sequenced material came from PBMCs. The V and J segments used are TRBV3-1 and TRBJ2-7; TRBD1 is possibly the D segment (6 matching bases). The CDR3 reads as follows: CASSQSSVGGYEQYF. At the DNA level, the sequence is TGTGCCAGCAGCCAATCTTCGGTAGGGGGCTACGAGCAGTACTTC.